Below, 10 T cell receptor beta chains from the same sample are listed, as sequenced in a study. The sorted Tregs were CD4+CD25+CD127-/low cells. Each CDR3 protein gets one entry after TCRdb re-called the 5' RACE reads with MiXCR. Found here are 50,000 to 70,000 distinct CDR3 sequences, around 21% of them singletons; the top ten hold 3.2%. Material for sequencing was tumor-infiltrating Tregs sorted from the breast tumor. Receptors were obtained from a female donor with breast cancer.

This clonotype was recorded many times. CDR3 in DNA: TGCAGTGCTAGAATTGGGCTCCCTGCCCATGGCTACACCTTC. This translates into CSARIGLPAHGYTF. This chain uses TRBV20-1 with TRBJ1-2, with D hard to call. The V and J ends lost 2 bases and 6 bases respectively, with 16 bases between them. This CDR3 is built from 14 residues. Germline lookup yields CDR1 DFQATT and CDR2 SNEGSKA (reference sequence).

A few counts support this clonotype. The rearrangement links TRBV5-1 to TRBJ2-5, with 8 bases matching TRBD1. V gave up 0 bases and J gave up 7 bases; unmatched junction bases: 5. Germline V CDR1 and CDR2: SGHRS, YFSETQ. CDR3 size: 14 residues. CDR3 DNA sequence: TGCGCCAGCAGCTTGGTTGGTCAGGGGGCGACCCAGTACTTC. Its protein is CASSLVGQGATQYF.

This sequence joins TRBV28 and TRBJ2-5; 7 bases map to TRBD2. The CDR3 spans 15 residues. With 6 bases clipped from V and 5 bases from J, the junction kept 12 bases outside the gene matches. CDR1 and CDR2 from the germline V gene are MDHEN and SYDVKM. CDR3 in DNA: TGTGCCAGCAGAGACATTCGGGGGGATTTCGAGACCCAGTACTTC. Translated, it gives CASRDIRGDFETQYF.

V usage is TRBV11-1 and J usage is TRBJ1-1; tentative D call: TRBD1 (6 bases). This CDR3 is 15 amino acids long. Germline V lookup: CDR1 SGHAT, CDR2 FQDESV (reference sequence). Trimming shortened V by 3 bases and J by 7 bases, and 18 bases separated the two germline ends. CDR3 nucleotide sequence: TGTGCCAGCAGCTTCCTCGAGGGGGGCTTAAGTGAAGCTTTCTTT. Its translation: CASSFLEGGLSEAFF. Full variable domain (remainder filled in from reference TRBV11-1 and TRBJ1-1): EAEVAQSPRYKITEKSQAVAFWCDPISGHATLYWYRQILGQGPELLVQFQDESVVDDSQLPKDRFSAERLKGVDSTLKIQPAELGDSAMYLCASSFLEGGLSEAFFGQGTRLTVV.

There are many counts of this clonotype. The chain recombines TRBV24-1 with TRBJ2-3; tentative D call: TRBD2 (6 bases). Germline CDR1 reads KGHDR; CDR2 reads SFDVKD. V was shortened by 2 bases and J by 5 bases, with 7 bases between the two germline ends. This CDR3 has 13 amino acids. CDR3 sequence: CATSDSGEDTQYF. In DNA, the CDR3 is TGTGCCACCAGTGATTCGGGAGAAGATACGCAGTATTTT.

This clonotype was counted ten times or more. V is TRBV5-1 and J is TRBJ2-3, with unresolved D. The CDR3 length is 14 residues. Deletions cut 0 bases from V and 0 bases from J, with 5 bases between. Germline V gene data show CDR1 as SGHRS and CDR2 as YFSETQ. The CDR3 DNA reads as TGCGCCAGCAGCTTGGATTCCAGCACAGATACGCAGTATTTT. Protein sequence: CASSLDSSTDTQYF.

The chain links TRBV5-1 to TRBJ2-7; D might be TRBD1 (6 bases). The ends were cut back, 4 bases at V and 5 bases at J, with 16 bases in the middle. CDR1 is SGHRS and CDR2 is YFSETQ in the germline V gene. The CDR3 is 14 residues long. DNA of the CDR3: TGCGCCAGCAGCCCACAGGGTGGTAGTAACGAGCAGTACTTC. Translated, it gives CASSPQGGSNEQYF.

The genes are TRBV27 and TRBJ1-4; unclear D gene. Germline V lookup: CDR1 MNHEY, CDR2 SMNVEV (reference sequence). Trimming stripped 0 bases from V and 7 bases from J, with 9 bases between. This CDR3 region has 14 residues. In DNA form, the CDR3 reads TGTGCCAGCAGTTTATCTTCTTTCGGTGAAAAACTGTTTTTT. It encodes CASSLSSFGEKLFF.

This sequence joins TRBV6-6 and TRBJ1-1; possible D gene TRBD1, 5 bases. Trimming removed 5 bases at V and 3 bases at J, with 10 bases between. Germline assignment: CDR1 MNHNY and CDR2 SVGAGI (reference sequence). The CDR3 runs to 13 residues. The CDR3 spells CASSHQGDTEAFF. The CDR3 nucleotides are TGTGCCAGCAGTCATCAGGGAGACACTGAAGCTTTCTTT.

This clonotype was counted only a few times. The chain is built from TRBV4-2 and TRBJ2-1, with no clear D. CDR3 length: 14 residues. The germline V gene encodes CDR1 LGHNA and CDR2 YNFKEQ. The V and J ends lost 1 base and 10 bases respectively, with 14 bases between them. This CDR3 reads CASSQARRSEEQFF. DNA of the CDR3: TGTGCCAGCAGCCAAGCTCGAAGATCCGAGGAGCAGTTCTTC.